A selection of T cell receptor beta chains follows, all from one sample in a study of long-term antiretroviral therapy in people with HIV. TCRdb's copy holds only in-frame clones and misses some; the assay was immunoSEQ multiplex PCR. The repertoire holds about 22,000 clones, roughly 80% seen once, with less than 15% in the top ten. This sample comprised unsorted PBMCs, obtained 1.6 years after starting antiretroviral therapy. Receptors originate from a man between 35 and 55 years old with HIV. The CDR3 runs from the conserved cysteine through the conserved F or W. Each record gives: D gene, V gene, clone size, J gene, CDR3 DNA, CDR3 protein. D genes are given only for firm matches. Expanded clones are given a class, and other clones once, few, many or no size at all.

d_call: -
v_call: TRBV5-8
clone_size: few
j_call: TRBJ1-2
cdr3_nt: TGTGCCAGCAGCTTCGGGGGCGTACTCTTTGGCTACACCTTC
cdr3_aa: CASSFGGVLFGYTF

d_call: TRBD2
v_call: TRBV19
clone_size: -
j_call: TRBJ2-7
cdr3_nt: TGTGCCAGTAGTATAGACTTGCCTAGCGGGAGGGCCATCCGTTCCGAGCAGTACTTC
cdr3_aa: CASSIDLPSGRAIRSEQYF

d_call: -
v_call: TRBV18
clone_size: -
j_call: TRBJ1-4
cdr3_nt: TGTGCCAGCTCACTGGCCCCACCGGGGGAAAAACTGTTTTTT
cdr3_aa: CASSLAPPGEKLFF

d_call: -
v_call: TRBV2
clone_size: few
j_call: TRBJ1-2
cdr3_nt: TGTGCCAGCAGGAAGGGCTGGACAGAAACTAACTATGGCTACACCTTC
cdr3_aa: CASRKGWTETNYGYTF

d_call: -
v_call: TRBV11-1
clone_size: -
j_call: TRBJ1-1
cdr3_nt: TGTGCCAGCAGCTTAGGCAGGAACACTGAAGCTTTCTTT
cdr3_aa: CASSLGRNTEAFF

d_call: TRBD2
v_call: TRBV5-1
clone_size: -
j_call: TRBJ2-5
cdr3_nt: TGCGCCAGCCAACACGGGGGGGGAGAGACCCAGTACTTC
cdr3_aa: CASQHGGGETQYF

d_call: -
v_call: TRBV19
clone_size: -
j_call: TRBJ2-7
cdr3_nt: TGTGCCAGTAGTATGGCCCTCGTGACCCCGATGTACTTC
cdr3_aa: CASSMALVTPMYF

d_call: TRBD2
v_call: TRBV13
clone_size: -
j_call: TRBJ2-4
cdr3_nt: TGTGCCAGCAGCTTAGGCAGGGAGGGGCTGGACGGTAGAAACATTCAGTACTTC
cdr3_aa: CASSLGREGLDGRNIQYF

d_call: TRBD2
v_call: TRBV7-9
clone_size: -
j_call: TRBJ2-1
cdr3_nt: TGTGCCAGCACCCCTATCGGCGGGGGGGTTCACAATGAGCAGTTCTTC
cdr3_aa: CASTPIGGGVHNEQFF

d_call: -
v_call: TRBV29-1
clone_size: -
j_call: TRBJ2-5
cdr3_nt: TGCAGCGTGGGTGGAGGACAGACACAAGAGACCCAGTACTTC
cdr3_aa: CSVGGGQTQETQYF

d_call: -
v_call: TRBV4-2
clone_size: -
j_call: TRBJ2-1
cdr3_nt: TGTGCCAGCAGCCAGGGGACTGGGGGTGAGCAGTTCTTC
cdr3_aa: CASSQGTGGEQFF

d_call: -
v_call: TRBV6-5
clone_size: -
j_call: TRBJ2-3
cdr3_nt: TGTGCCAGCAGGGGAGGCCCAGATACGCAGTATTTT
cdr3_aa: CASRGGPDTQYF

d_call: TRBD1
v_call: TRBV7-9
clone_size: -
j_call: TRBJ2-3
cdr3_nt: TGTGCCACCGGACAGGGGACAGATACGCAGTATTTT
cdr3_aa: CATGQGTDTQYF

d_call: -
v_call: TRBV7-9
clone_size: -
j_call: TRBJ1-1
cdr3_nt: TGTGCCAGCAGCTTAGCGGGTGGGGCTGAAGCTTTCTTT
cdr3_aa: CASSLAGGAEAFF

d_call: -
v_call: TRBV2
clone_size: -
j_call: TRBJ2-3
cdr3_nt: TGTGCCAGCAGTGAAGCTTTGGGGGATACGCAGTATTTT
cdr3_aa: CASSEALGDTQYF

d_call: -
v_call: TRBV7-9
clone_size: -
j_call: TRBJ1-2
cdr3_nt: TGTGCCAGCGGGACCAGTGGTGGCTACACCTTC
cdr3_aa: CASGTSGGYTF

d_call: -
v_call: TRBV5-6
clone_size: -
j_call: TRBJ2-3
cdr3_nt: TGTGCCAGCAGCCTCGGACAGACTAGCACAGATACGCAGTATTTT
cdr3_aa: CASSLGQTSTDTQYF